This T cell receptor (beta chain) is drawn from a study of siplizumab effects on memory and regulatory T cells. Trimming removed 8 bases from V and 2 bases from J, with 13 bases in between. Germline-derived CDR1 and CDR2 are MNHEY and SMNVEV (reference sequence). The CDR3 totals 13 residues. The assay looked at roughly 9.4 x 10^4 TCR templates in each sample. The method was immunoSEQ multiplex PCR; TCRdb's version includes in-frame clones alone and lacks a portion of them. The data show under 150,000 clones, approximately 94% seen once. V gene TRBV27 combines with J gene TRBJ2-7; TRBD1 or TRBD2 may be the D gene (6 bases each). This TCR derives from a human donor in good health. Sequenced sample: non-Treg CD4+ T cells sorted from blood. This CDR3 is CASPRGAPYEQYF. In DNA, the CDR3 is TGTGCCAGCCCTAGGGGGGCCCCCTACGAGCAGTACTTC.